Sequencing of this TCR beta chain was carried out in a study of T cells in Graves' hyperthyroidism and ophthalmopathy. Study results and limitations: With a median lead of about 6.9 months before onset, the model predicted ophthalmopathy. Stable hyperthyroidism was told apart from ophthalmopathy by a model built on 13 V-J features.

The TCR beta CDR3 regions underwent amplification using RNA transcripts as the source. Researchers ran a first-round RT-PCR on the TCR CDR3 using the HTBI primer set. TCRdb re-called the multiplex PCR reads through MiXCR, storing one row per CDR3 protein. This sample has 640,000 or so distinct CDR3 sequences; approximately 15% occur once, and the top ten carry roughly 6.9%. This clonotype was seen at least ten times. Antigen unknown. V shed 0 bases and J shed 1 base, with 8 bases lying between them. Germline V lookup: CDR1 MNHEY, CDR2 SVGAGI. The CDR3 consists of 15 residues. Diagnostic decisions used clinical symptoms, serum thyroxine and TRAb, thyroid ultrasound and orbital computed tomography.

This sequence was found in a woman aged 18-29 years with Graves' ophthalmopathy. The chain employs TRBV6-5 and TRBJ2-3; tentatively, D is TRBD2 (5 bases). Sequenced: blood. Here the CDR3 reads CASSYSPGGTDTQYF. For the CDR3, the DNA is TGTGCCAGCAGTTACTCTCCCGGGGGCACAGATACGCAGTATTTT.